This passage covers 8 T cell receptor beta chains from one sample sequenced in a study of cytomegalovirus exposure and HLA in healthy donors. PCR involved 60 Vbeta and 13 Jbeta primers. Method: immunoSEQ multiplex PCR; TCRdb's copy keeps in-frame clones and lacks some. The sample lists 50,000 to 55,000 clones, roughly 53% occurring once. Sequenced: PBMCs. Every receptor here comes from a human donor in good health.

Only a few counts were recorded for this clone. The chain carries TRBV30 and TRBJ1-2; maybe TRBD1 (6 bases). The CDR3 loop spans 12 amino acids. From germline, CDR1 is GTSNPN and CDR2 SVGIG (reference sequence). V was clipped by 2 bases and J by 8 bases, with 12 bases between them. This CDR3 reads CAWSSGVGGYTF. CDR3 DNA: TGTGCCTGGAGTTCAGGGGTTGGAGGCTACACCTTC. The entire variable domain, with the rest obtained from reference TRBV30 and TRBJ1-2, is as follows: SQTIHQWPATLVQPVGSPLSLECTVEGTSNPNLYWYRQAAGRGLQLLFYSVGIGQISSEVPQNLSASRPQDRQFILSSKKLLLSDSGFYLCAWSSGVGGYTFGSGTRLTVV.

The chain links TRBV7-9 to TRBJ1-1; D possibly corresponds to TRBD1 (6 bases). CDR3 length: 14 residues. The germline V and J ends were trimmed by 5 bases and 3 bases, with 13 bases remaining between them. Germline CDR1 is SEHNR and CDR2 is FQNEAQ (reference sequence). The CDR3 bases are TGTGCCAGCAGCGCACAGGGTGGGCACACTGAAGCTTTCTTT. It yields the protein CASSAQGGHTEAFF. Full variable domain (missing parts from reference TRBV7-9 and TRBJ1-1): DTGVSQNPRHKITKRGQNVTFRCDPISEHNRLYWYRQTLGQGPEFLTYFQNEAQLEKSRLLSDRFSAERPKGSFSTLEIQRTEQGDSAMYLCASSAQGGHTEAFFGQGTRLTVV.

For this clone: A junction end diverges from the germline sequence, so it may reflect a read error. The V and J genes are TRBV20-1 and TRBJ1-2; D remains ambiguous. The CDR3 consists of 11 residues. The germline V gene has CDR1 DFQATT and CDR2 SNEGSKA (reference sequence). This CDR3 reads CSADTVYGYPF. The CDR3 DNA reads TGCAGTGCTGACACCGTATATGGCTACCCCTTC.

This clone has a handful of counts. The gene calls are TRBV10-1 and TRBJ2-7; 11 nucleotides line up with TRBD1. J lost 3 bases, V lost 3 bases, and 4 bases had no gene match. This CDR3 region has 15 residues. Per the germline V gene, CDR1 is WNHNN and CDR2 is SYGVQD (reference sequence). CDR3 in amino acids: CASSDRTGGNYEQYF. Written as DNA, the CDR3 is TGCGCCAGCAGTGACCGGACAGGGGGCAACTACGAGCAGTACTTC.

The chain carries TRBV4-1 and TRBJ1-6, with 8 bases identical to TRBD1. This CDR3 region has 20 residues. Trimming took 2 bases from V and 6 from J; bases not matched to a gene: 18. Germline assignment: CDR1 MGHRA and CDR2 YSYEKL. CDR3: CASSQRKAGGGLLANSPLHF. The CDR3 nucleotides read TGCGCCAGCAGCCAAAGGAAGGCAGGGGGCGGATTGTTGGCTAATTCACCCCTCCACTTT.

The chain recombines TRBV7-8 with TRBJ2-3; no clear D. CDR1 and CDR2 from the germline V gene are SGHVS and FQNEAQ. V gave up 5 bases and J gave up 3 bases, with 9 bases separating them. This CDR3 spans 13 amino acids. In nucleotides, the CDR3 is TGTGCCAGCAGCACAATAAAGACAGATACGCAGTATTTT. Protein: CASSTIKTDTQYF.

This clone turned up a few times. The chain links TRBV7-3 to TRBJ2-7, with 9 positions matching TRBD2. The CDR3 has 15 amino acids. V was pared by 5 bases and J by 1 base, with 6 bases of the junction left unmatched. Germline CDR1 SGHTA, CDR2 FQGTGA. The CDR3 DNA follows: TGTGCCAGCAGCCCCAGCGGGGGGCGATCCTACGAGCAGTACTTC. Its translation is CASSPSGGRSYEQYF.

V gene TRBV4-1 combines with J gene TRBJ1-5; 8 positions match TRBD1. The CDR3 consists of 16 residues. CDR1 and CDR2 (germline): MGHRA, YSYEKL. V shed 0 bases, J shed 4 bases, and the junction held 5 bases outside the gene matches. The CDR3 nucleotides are TGCGCCAGCAGCCAAGAGAAACAGGGGGGAAATCAGCCCCAGCATTTT. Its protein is CASSQEKQGGNQPQHF.